Below are 20 T cell receptor beta chains sequenced from a single sample in a study of CD8+CD57+ T cells in acquired aplastic anemia. All patients picked for sequencing had shown, by flow cytometry, an expansion of CD8+CD57+ cells. Genomic DNA acted as the template from which TCR beta VDJ combination and CDR3 sequence profiling were carried out. Via MiXCR, TCRdb re-called the reads, giving one row per CDR3 protein. The repertoire holds a few hundred thousand distinct CDR3 sequences, with approximately 32% as singletons. Sequenced: sorted CD4+, CD8+, or CD8+CD57+ T cells (not recorded which) from PBMCs. The receptors were gathered from a human donor with aplastic anemia.

This clonotype was observed at least ten times. The chain carries TRBV7-2 and TRBJ2-7, with D hard to call. This CDR3 region has 14 residues. V was cut by 1 base and J by 1 base, with 8 bases left in between. Germline CDR1 is SGHTA and CDR2 is FQGNSA. In nucleotides, the CDR3 is TGTGCCAGCAGCTTAGTAGGGCAGTCCTACGAGCAGTACTTC. Translated, it gives CASSLVGQSYEQYF.

V is TRBV5-1 and J is TRBJ1-2; perhaps TRBD1 as D (6 bases). Trimming shortened V by 4 bases and J by 5 bases, and 21 bases separated the two germline ends. The CDR3 has 16 amino acids. CDR1 and CDR2 (germline): SGHRS, YFSETQ. The CDR3 reads CASSQRDGGRIYGYTF. The CDR3, as DNA: TGCGCCAGCAGCCAACGGGACGGGGGGCGGATTTATGGCTACACCTTC.

The rearrangement links TRBV5-5 to TRBJ1-1, with 7 nucleotides matching TRBD1. With 1 base clipped from V and 3 bases from J, the junction kept 9 bases outside the gene matches. The germline V gene has CDR1 SGHKS and CDR2 YYEKEE (reference sequence). The length of the CDR3 is 16 residues. The CDR3 protein is CASSLLFGTADTEAFF. CDR3 nucleotides: TGTGCCAGCAGCTTGTTGTTCGGGACAGCGGACACTGAAGCTTTCTTT.

This clonotype showed up many times. This chain joins TRBV6-6 and TRBJ2-7, with D possibly TRBD2 on 6 matching bases. The germline V gene has CDR1 MNHNY and CDR2 SVGAGI (reference sequence). CDR3 size: 14 residues. Trimming removed 2 bases from V and 3 bases from J, with 11 bases in between. The CDR3 loop is CASSYPTRGYEQYF. The DNA for the CDR3 is TGTGCCAGCAGTTACCCAACGCGGGGCTACGAGCAGTACTTC.

This clonotype was detected many times. The chain employs TRBV20-1 and TRBJ1-2; D perhaps matches TRBD1 (5 bases). The ends were cut back, 0 bases at V and 6 bases at J, with 20 bases in the middle. CDR3 length equals 16 residues. In germline, CDR1 is DFQATT, CDR2 SNEGSKA (reference sequence). CDR3 in amino acids: CSARDPGGVDANGYTF. The DNA for the CDR3 is TGCAGTGCTAGAGATCCGGGGGGGGTTGACGCCAATGGCTACACCTTC.

In this sample, this clonotype turned up a few times. The chain employs TRBV4-2 and TRBJ1-2; the D is unclear. V was shortened by 0 bases and J by 3 bases, with 14 bases between the two germline ends. Germline V CDR1 and CDR2: LGHNA, YNFKEQ. This CDR3 has 16 amino acids. The chain's CDR3 is CASSQDFTSRDYGYTF. The CDR3 DNA reads as TGTGCCAGCAGCCAAGATTTCACTTCAAGAGACTATGGCTACACCTTC.

At least ten counts were recorded for this clonotype. The rearrangement links TRBV19 to TRBJ2-1; TRBD1 agrees at 9 bases. The CDR3 is 13 amino acids. In germline, CDR1 is LNHDA, CDR2 SQIVND (reference sequence). The V segment lost 6 bases and the J segment 5 bases; nucleotides outside the gene matches: 2. DNA of the CDR3: TGTGCCAGTAGGGACAGGGGAAACAATGAGCAGTTCTTC. Translated: CASRDRGNNEQFF.

Comment on this clonotype: The junction departs from the called germline gene at one end, perhaps through a read error. The CDR3 region is CASSSREYTETFF. In DNA form, the CDR3 reads TGTGCCAGCAGCTCCCGGGAGTACACTGAAACTTTCTTT. The V gene is TRBV2, the J gene TRBJ1-1; unclear D gene. The CDR3 sequence is 13 residues long. CDR1 SNHLY and CDR2 FYNNEI come from the germline V gene.

This chain connects TRBV6-4 to TRBJ2-3; perhaps D is TRBD1 or TRBD2 (5 bases each). The CDR3 spans 14 residues. V was clipped by 5 bases and J by 2 bases, with 11 bases between them. Germline V gene lookup returns CDR1 MRHNA and CDR2 SNTAGT. This CDR3 is CASSRDGFTDTQYF. CDR3 nucleotides: TGTGCCAGCAGTAGGGACGGCTTCACAGATACGCAGTATTTT.

This clonotype was seen ten or more times. The chain employs TRBV5-1 and TRBJ1-2; D unclear. Germline loops: CDR1 SGHRS, CDR2 YFSETQ. The CDR3 totals 14 residues. Trimming pared 0 bases from V and 6 bases from J, leaving 12 bases between. CDR3 sequence (DNA): TGCGCCAGCAGCTTGGCCGGGCAACCCGATGGCTACACCTTC. Encoded protein: CASSLAGQPDGYTF.

The gene calls are TRBV19 and TRBJ2-4, with D possibly matching TRBD1 (7 bases). Germline CDR1 reads LNHDA; CDR2 reads SQIVND (reference sequence). The CDR3 extends over 14 amino acids. V was trimmed by 6 bases and J by 3 bases, leaving 12 bases between them. CDR3 nucleotide sequence: TGTGCCAGTAGCACAGGGGAGGTCAAAAACATTCAGTACTTC. Its translation is CASSTGEVKNIQYF.

This clonotype has more than one count but fewer than ten. This chain links TRBV19 with TRBJ2-5; TRBD2 is a possible D gene (7 bases). Germline V gives CDR1 LNHDA, CDR2 SQIVND (reference sequence). Trimming took off 7 bases at V and 1 base at J, with 13 bases between the two ends. The CDR3 runs to 14 residues. Here the CDR3 DNA reads TGTGCCAGTACGCGGAGGGGGGGCCAAGAGACCCAGTACTTC. Its translation is CASTRRGGQETQYF.

This clonotype has only a few counts. CDR3 bases: TGTGCCAGCAGTTATATTGGCACAGATACGCAGTATTTT. Translated: CASSYIGTDTQYF. The J gene is TRBJ2-3, the V gene TRBV6-2 or TRBV6-3; D remains unclear. Trimming took off 3 bases at V and 1 base at J, with 5 bases between the two ends. This CDR3 has 13 residues. Germline values: CDR1 MNHEY, CDR2 SVGEGT.

The rearrangement links TRBV5-1 to TRBJ2-2; no reliable D call. V lost 4 bases, J lost 6 bases, and 7 bases lay in between. The germline CDR1 and CDR2 sequences are SGHRS and YFSETQ. CDR3 length equals 12 residues. In DNA, the CDR3 is TGCGCCAGCAGCCGCGATTCCGGGGAGCTGTTTTTT. Protein product: CASSRDSGELFF.

This clonotype was seen repeatedly, ten times or more. The chain recombines TRBV7-8 with TRBJ2-7, with D unclear. V lost 3 bases, J lost 2 bases, and 11 bases lay in between. Germline lookup yields CDR1 SGHVS and CDR2 FQNEAQ. There are 14 residues in the CDR3. CDR3 amino acids: CASSFGRTTYEQYF. The DNA of the CDR3 is TGTGCCAGCAGCTTCGGACGGACCACCTACGAGCAGTACTTC.

This clonotype was found a few times. The rearrangement links TRBV25-1 to TRBJ2-7, with D perhaps given as TRBD1 or TRBD2 (5 bases each). The germline V and J ends were trimmed by 5 bases and 0 bases, with 11 bases remaining between them. The CDR3 length is 14 residues. Germline loops: CDR1 MGHDK, CDR2 SYGVNS. Here the CDR3 reads CASSFSGTSYEQYF. The CDR3 nucleotides read TGTGCCAGCAGTTTCTCCGGGACCTCCTACGAGCAGTACTTC.

The table lists this clonotype with a count of one. The chain links TRBV19 to TRBJ2-6; D gene unclear. The CDR3 spans 13 residues. The germline CDR1 and CDR2 sequences are LNHDA and SQIVND (reference sequence). V shed 3 bases and J shed 2 bases, with 2 bases lying between them. The CDR3 sequence is CASSMTGANVLTF. CDR3 nucleotide sequence: TGTGCCAGTAGTATGACTGGGGCCAACGTCCTGACTTTC.

This clonotype has ten or more counts. The chain links TRBV9 to TRBJ2-7; TRBD1 matches at 9 bases. This CDR3 has 14 amino acids. The germline V gene encodes CDR1 SGDLS and CDR2 YYNGEE. The V and J ends lost 3 bases and 3 bases, in that order; junction bases with no gene match: 4. The CDR3 bases are TGTGCCAGCAGCGCCGGGACAGGGATCTACGAGCAGTACTTC. Translation gives CASSAGTGIYEQYF.

The table lists this clonotype with many counts. This chain uses TRBV2 with TRBJ1-6; no reliable D call. This CDR3 contains 15 residues. Trimming took off 4 bases at V and 5 bases at J, with 12 bases between the two ends. Germline lookup yields CDR1 SNHLY and CDR2 FYNNEI. Here the CDR3 DNA reads TGTGCCAGCAGTGTCCTCGGAGGGAATAATTCACCCCTCCACTTT. Protein sequence: CASSVLGGNNSPLHF.

This chain joins TRBV11-1 and TRBJ1-5; D not certain. Trimming removed 7 bases at V and 6 bases at J, with 19 bases between. The CDR3 length is 15 residues. Germline V gene sequence: CDR1 SGHAT, CDR2 FQDESV (reference sequence). The CDR3 coding sequence is TGTGCCAGCACCCTTCCTCAGGTGATGGGTCAGCCCCAGCATTTT. Its protein product is CASTLPQVMGQPQHF. Together with reference TRBV11-1 and TRBJ1-5, the CDR3 gives the full variable domain: EAEVAQSPRYKITEKSQAVAFWCDPISGHATLYWYRQILGQGPELLVQFQDESVVDDSQLPKDRFSAERLKGVDSTLKIQPAELGDSAMYLCASTLPQVMGQPQHFGDGTRLSIL.